Listed here are 6 T cell receptor beta chains from one sample, sequenced in a study of cytomegalovirus exposure and HLA in healthy donors. The PCR made use of 60 Vbeta and 13 Jbeta primers. This table comes from immunoSEQ multiplex PCR, and its TCRdb copy is limited to in-frame clones, with some not included. The profile shows approximately 74,000 clones, about 60% of them singletons. The sequenced sample was PBMCs. These receptors were obtained from a man aged 30 to 45 in good health and CMV-seropositive.

V is TRBV5-1 and J is TRBJ2-3; 12 bases map to TRBD2. Germline CDR1 SGHRS, CDR2 YFSETQ. V shed 0 bases and J 1 base; nucleotides not matched to a gene: 3. CDR3 length: 17 residues. CDR3 region: CASSLGTSGTRTDTQYF. CDR3 nucleotides: TGCGCCAGCAGCTTGGGGACTAGCGGGACTCGCACAGATACGCAGTATTTT.

The chain recombines TRBV27 with TRBJ1-1, with 12 positions matching TRBD1. After removal of 5 bases from V and 6 bases from J, the junction contained 10 bases not matched to a gene. Germline V lookup: CDR1 MNHEY, CDR2 SMNVEV (reference sequence). CDR3 length: 16 residues. The DNA of the CDR3 is TGTGCCAGCAGTCCAATTCCCGGGACAGGGGGCTCTGAAGCTTTCTTT. Amino acid sequence: CASSPIPGTGGSEAFF.

This clone came up a few times. The genes are TRBV6-1 and TRBJ2-5, with 7 nucleotides matching TRBD1. The CDR3 has 14 amino acids. CDR1 is MNHNS and CDR2 is SASEGT in the germline V gene. With 7 bases clipped from V and 0 bases from J, the junction kept 5 bases outside the gene matches. CDR3: CASTPTGYQETQYF. The CDR3 DNA sequence: TGTGCCAGCACCCCGACAGGGTACCAAGAGACCCAGTACTTC.

As regards this clone: This same CDR3 is encoded by further DNA sequences in the sample. The chain uses TRBV6-4 and TRBJ2-3, with D possibly being TRBD1 (5 bases). CDR1 and CDR2 from the germline V gene are MRHNA and SNTAGT. The CDR3 runs to 14 residues. V lost 2 bases and J 0 bases, leaving 6 bases between the germline ends. Written as DNA, the CDR3 is TGTGCCAGCAGTGACCAGGGTAGCACAGATACGCAGTATTTT. This codes for CASSDQGSTDTQYF.

This clone has only a few counts. The chain combines TRBV29-1 with TRBJ2-2, with D possibly matching TRBD2 (7 bases). Germline V gene data show CDR1 as SQVTM and CDR2 as ANQGSEA. Trimming removed 7 bases from V and 5 bases from J, with 17 bases in between. This CDR3 region has 14 residues. The CDR3 nucleotides read TGCAGCGCGGACGGGGGGCGGGGGACCGGGGAGCTGTTTTTT. Protein: CSADGGRGTGELFF.

The chain carries TRBV5-4 and TRBJ2-5, with TRBD2 matching 8 bases. TRBJ2-7 explains the end of the DNA better; the J call may be wrong. The CDR3 is 14 amino acids. The V gene's germline CDR1 is SGHNT and CDR2 YYREEE (reference sequence). The CDR3, as DNA: TGTGCCAGCAGCTTGGTTAGCGGGATAGGCGAGCAGTACTTC. Protein: CASSLVSGIGEQYF.